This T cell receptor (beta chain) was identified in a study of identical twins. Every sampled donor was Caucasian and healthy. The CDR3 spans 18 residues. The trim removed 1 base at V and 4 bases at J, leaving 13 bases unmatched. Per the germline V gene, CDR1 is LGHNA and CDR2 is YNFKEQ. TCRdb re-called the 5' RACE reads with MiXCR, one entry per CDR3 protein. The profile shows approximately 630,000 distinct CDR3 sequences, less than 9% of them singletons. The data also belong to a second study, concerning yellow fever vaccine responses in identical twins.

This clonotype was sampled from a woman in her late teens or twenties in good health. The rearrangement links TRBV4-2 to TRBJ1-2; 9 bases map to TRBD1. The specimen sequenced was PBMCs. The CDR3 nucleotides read TGTGCCAGCAGCCAAGGTGGGACAGGGAACTTACCAACCTATGGCTACACCTTC. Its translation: CASSQGGTGNLPTYGYTF.